This T cell receptor (beta chain) stems from a study of PD-1 blockade in classical Hodgkin lymphoma. In regard to this clone: Its target is unknown.

Study results and caveats: The authors have not defined what causes the repertoire differences, possibly disease activity or prior therapy. Baseline diversity in complete responders resembled that of newly diagnosed patients.

Each patient's relapse followed autologous stem cell transplantation, and brentuximab vedotin exposure varied. Repertoires were generated with immunoSEQ multiplex PCR, while TCRdb's copy carries only in-frame clones and drops some. The sample holds 20,000 to 25,000 clones, over 70% seen once. The ends were cut back, 5 bases at V and 2 bases at J, with 13 bases in the middle. This CDR3 region has 14 residues. The germline V gene has CDR1 MNHEY and CDR2 SVGAGI. The receptor's source is a human donor with classical Hodgkin lymphoma. The chain combines TRBV6-5 with TRBJ2-7; D perhaps matches TRBD1 (5 bases). Sequenced here: peripheral blood mononuclear cells (PBMCs), sampled before the second cycle of nivolumab. CDR3 in DNA: TGTGCCAGCAGTCGGACATCGGCCGCCTACGAGCAGTACTTC. Translated, it gives CASSRTSAAYEQYF.